This T cell receptor beta chain was documented in a study of tumor-infiltrating lymphocytes in primary liver carcinoma. Study as a whole: Between about 4 and 11 cm across, the tumors were all of stage T1-T3 N0M0. Samples returned roughly 3.5 to 7.13 million productive TCRbeta reads, a yield that was similar across tissue types.

Trimming shortened V by 5 bases and J by 7 bases, and 11 bases separated the two germline ends. Germline values: CDR1 SGHAT, CDR2 FQNNGV. CDR3 length equals 12 residues. TCR beta cDNA was made from approximately 500 ng total RNA with a constant-region primer. Libraries covering TCR beta were generated through three nested multiplex PCR rounds (using a slightly modified ARM-PCR). Each of the first two PCR rounds ran approximately 10 cycles with TRBV1-TRBV30 forward and C-beta reverse primers. A single record per CDR3 protein comes from TCRdb applying MiXCR to the multiplex PCR reads. The table includes some 32,000 distinct CDR3 sequences, about 82% detected once. Joint extraction of RNA and DNA used roughly 20-33 mg of bulk tissue that was unsorted. All tumor specimens exceeded 75% viable tumor cells.

The sample comprised liver tumor tissue from sampling region 5. Subset defined: tumor region T5, tumor centre. The genes are TRBV11-2 and TRBJ1-1; no clear D. This receptor was obtained from a man aged 35-49 years with primary liver carcinoma and hepatitis B virus infection. CDR3 amino acids: CASSLRTFEAFF. DNA for the CDR3: TGTGCCAGCAGCCTTCGGACCTTTGAAGCTTTCTTT.